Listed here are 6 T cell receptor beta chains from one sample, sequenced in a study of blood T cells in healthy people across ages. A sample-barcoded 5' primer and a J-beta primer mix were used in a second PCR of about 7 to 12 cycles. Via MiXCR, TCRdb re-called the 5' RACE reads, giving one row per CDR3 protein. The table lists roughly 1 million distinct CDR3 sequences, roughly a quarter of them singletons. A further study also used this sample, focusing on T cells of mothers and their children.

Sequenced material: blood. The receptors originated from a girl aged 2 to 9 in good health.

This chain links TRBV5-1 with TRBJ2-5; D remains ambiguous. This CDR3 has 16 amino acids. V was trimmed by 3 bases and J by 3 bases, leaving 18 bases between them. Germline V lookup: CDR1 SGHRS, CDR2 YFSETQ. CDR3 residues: CASSSDYPGDEETQYF. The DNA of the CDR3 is TGCGCCAGCAGCTCGGATTATCCTGGAGACGAAGAGACCCAGTACTTC.

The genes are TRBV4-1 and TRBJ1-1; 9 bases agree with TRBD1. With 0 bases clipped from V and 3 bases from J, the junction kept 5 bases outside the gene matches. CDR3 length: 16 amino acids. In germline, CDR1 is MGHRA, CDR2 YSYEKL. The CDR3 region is CASSQEQGAVDTEAFF. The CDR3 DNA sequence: TGCGCCAGCAGCCAAGAACAGGGGGCGGTGGACACTGAAGCTTTCTTT.

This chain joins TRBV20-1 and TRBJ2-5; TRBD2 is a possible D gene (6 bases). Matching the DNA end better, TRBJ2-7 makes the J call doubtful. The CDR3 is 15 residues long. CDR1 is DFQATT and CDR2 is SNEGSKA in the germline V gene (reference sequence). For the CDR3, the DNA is TGCAGTGCTAGAGATGTTATGGCGGGGACCTACGAGCAGTACTTC. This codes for CSARDVMAGTYEQYF.

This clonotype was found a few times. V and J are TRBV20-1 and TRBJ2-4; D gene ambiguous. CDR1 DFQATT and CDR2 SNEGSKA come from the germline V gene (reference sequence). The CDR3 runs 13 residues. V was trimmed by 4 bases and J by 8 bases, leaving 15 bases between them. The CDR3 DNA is TGCAGTGCTACAAGCGAGGACGGGTACATTCAGTACTTC. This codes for CSATSEDGYIQYF.

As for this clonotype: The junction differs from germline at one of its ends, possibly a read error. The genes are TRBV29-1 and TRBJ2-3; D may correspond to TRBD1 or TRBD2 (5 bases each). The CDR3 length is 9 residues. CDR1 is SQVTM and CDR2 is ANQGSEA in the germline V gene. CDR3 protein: CSVEEGRDF. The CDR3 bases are TGCAGCGTTGAAGAGGGACGGGATTTT.

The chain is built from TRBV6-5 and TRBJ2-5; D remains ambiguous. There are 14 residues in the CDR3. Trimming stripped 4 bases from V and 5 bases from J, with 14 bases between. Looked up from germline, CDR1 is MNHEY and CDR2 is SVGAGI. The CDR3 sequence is CASSSINGGETQYF. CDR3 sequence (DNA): TGTGCCAGCAGTTCCATCAATGGTGGGGAGACCCAGTACTTC.